The 18 T cell receptor beta chains below come from one sample, sequenced in a study of graft-versus-host responses after intestinal transplantation. The repertoire was sequenced with immunoSEQ multiplex PCR; TCRdb's copy has only in-frame clones and lacks some. Among over 65,000 clones, about 92% were seen once, and the ten largest hold over 0.55%. The sample here was PBMCs, taken 98 days after intestinal transplantation. Source of these receptors: a human patient who received an intestinal transplant, so some T cells may come from the graft donor.

The V call is TRBV30, the J call TRBJ1-2, with D possibly matching TRBD1 (5 bases). The CDR3 is made up of 13 amino acids. The V gene's germline CDR1 is GTSNPN and CDR2 SVGIG (reference sequence). Trimming pared 4 bases from V and 1 base from J, leaving 10 bases between. In DNA form, the CDR3 reads TGTGCCTGGACAACAGGTTTTAACTATGGCTACACCTTC. It is translated as CAWTTGFNYGYTF.

The gene calls are TRBV9 and TRBJ2-5; D not resolved. This CDR3 region has 15 residues. Per the germline V gene, CDR1 is SGDLS and CDR2 is YYNGEE. V dropped 0 bases and J dropped 1 base, with 10 bases sitting between them. CDR3: CASSVGTVGQETQYF. As DNA, the CDR3 is TGTGCCAGCAGCGTAGGGACGGTCGGCCAAGAGACCCAGTACTTC. Full variable domain (rest looked up from reference TRBV9 and TRBJ2-5): DSGVTQTPKHLITATGQRVTLRCSPRSGDLSVYWYQQSLDQGLQFLIQYYNGEERAKGNILERFSAQQFPDLHSELNLSSLELGDSALYFCASSVGTVGQETQYFGPGTRLLVL.

This sequence joins TRBV5-1 and TRBJ2-7; 10 bases agree with TRBD2. Germline CDR1 reads SGHRS; CDR2 reads YFSETQ. This CDR3 has 15 amino acids. V trimming: 0 bases; J trimming: 7 bases; junction bases outside the gene matches: 7. CDR3: CASSLVLAGASEQYF. As DNA, the CDR3 is TGCGCCAGCAGCTTGGTCCTAGCGGGAGCATCAGAGCAGTACTTC.

The V gene is TRBV7-9, the J gene TRBJ1-1; possible D gene TRBD1, 6 bases. The germline V gene encodes CDR1 SEHNR and CDR2 FQNEAQ (reference sequence). CDR3 size: 13 residues. V gave up 9 bases and J gave up 1 base, with 12 bases separating them. As DNA, the CDR3 is TGTGCCAGTAACAGGGATACGAACACTGAAGCTTTCTTT. Amino acids: CASNRDTNTEAFF.

There are a few counts of this clone. V is TRBV6-5 and J is TRBJ1-1; D may be TRBD1 (6 bases). The CDR3 covers 12 residues. The V and J ends lost 6 bases and 6 bases respectively, with 11 bases between them. Germline CDR1 reads MNHEY; CDR2 reads SVGAGI. CDR3 residues: CASSHGGPEAFF. In DNA, the CDR3 is TGTGCCAGCAGCCATGGGGGGCCTGAAGCTTTCTTT.

This clone was detected once. The V and J genes are TRBV5-6 and TRBJ2-7, with D perhaps TRBD1 (6 bases). V was pared by 3 bases and J by 2 bases, with 9 bases between. CDR1 is SGHDT and CDR2 is YYEEEE in the germline V gene. The CDR3 has 13 residues. CDR3 bases: TGTGCCAGCAGCTACGGACAGACCTACGAGCAGTACTTC. It is translated as CASSYGQTYEQYF.

This chain links TRBV11-2 with TRBJ2-7; TRBD1 is a possible D gene (5 bases). Trimming cost V 1 base and J 1 base, with 11 bases left between them. The CDR3 length is 15 residues. In germline, CDR1 is SGHAT, CDR2 FQNNGV. CDR3: CASSLVQVKSYEQYF. Written as DNA, the CDR3 is TGTGCCAGCAGCTTAGTACAGGTCAAATCCTACGAGCAGTACTTC.

The CDR3 nucleotides read TGTGCCAGCAGCTTAAGGGGACTAGACAATGAGCAGTTCTTC. It is translated as CASSLRGLDNEQFF. The chain links TRBV7-3 to TRBJ2-1, with 8 bases that match TRBD2. V lost 1 base, J lost 5 bases, and 1 base stayed unmatched. Germline lookup yields CDR1 SGHTA and CDR2 FQGTGA. CDR3 length: 14 residues.

This chain joins TRBV2 and TRBJ2-7; D uncertain. There are 10 residues in the CDR3. Germline CDR1 and CDR2: SNHLY and FYNNEI. V lost 6 bases and J 4 bases, leaving 4 bases between the germline ends. CDR3 loop: CASRLYEQYF. CDR3 in DNA: TGTGCCAGCAGACTTTACGAGCAGTACTTC.

V and J are TRBV25-1 and TRBJ1-6, with unresolved D. V was pared by 1 base and J by 3 bases, with 13 bases between. In germline, CDR1 is MGHDK, CDR2 SYGVNS. The CDR3 is 17 residues long. CDR3 nucleotides: TGTGCCAGCAGTGAATTTGGCAAGATGGGCTATAATTCACCCCTCCACTTT. This encodes CASSEFGKMGYNSPLHF.

The chain's CDR3 is CASSLTGGNQPQHF. CDR3 DNA: TGTGCCAGCAGCTTAACGGGGGGCAATCAGCCCCAGCATTTT. The chain joins TRBV7-9 to TRBJ1-5, with D maybe TRBD1 (5 bases). Trimming left V 2 bases short and J 2 bases short, with 7 bases between. The CDR3 loop spans 14 amino acids. Germline CDR1 reads SEHNR; CDR2 reads FQNEAQ (reference sequence).

This clone was found once. The chain has TRBV5-1 and TRBJ2-1; D unclear. With 1 base removed from V and 10 bases from J, the gap between germline ends came to 12 bases. This CDR3 spans 13 amino acids. Germline V gene data show CDR1 as SGHRS and CDR2 as YFSETQ. The CDR3 here is CASSLQTTREQFF. CDR3 nucleotide sequence: TGCGCCAGCAGCTTGCAGACCACAAGGGAGCAGTTCTTC.

This clone has more than one count but fewer than ten. This chain links TRBV6-1 with TRBJ1-1, with D tentatively TRBD1 (5 bases). Germline V gives CDR1 MNHNS, CDR2 SASEGT. The CDR3 is made up of 15 amino acids. The ends were cut back, 5 bases at V and 0 bases at J, with 13 bases in the middle. CDR3 DNA: TGTGCCAGCAGTTCCTGGACAAACATGAACACTGAAGCTTTCTTT. This encodes CASSSWTNMNTEAFF.

This clone was recorded once. V and J are TRBV19 and TRBJ1-2, with no clear D. The CDR3 contains 14 residues. Trimming removed 3 bases from V and 3 bases from J, with 11 bases in between. CDR1 is LNHDA, CDR2 SQIVND, per germline (reference sequence). This chain's CDR3 is CASSIPGLYYGYTF. CDR3 coding DNA: TGTGCCAGTAGTATTCCAGGATTATACTATGGCTACACCTTC.

V is TRBV27 and J is TRBJ2-5; tentative D call: TRBD1 (5 bases). Trimming pared 1 base from V and 4 bases from J, leaving 7 bases between. CDR3 length: 13 amino acids. CDR1 MNHEY and CDR2 SMNVEV come from the germline V gene (reference sequence). This CDR3 reads CASSLWGPETQYF. CDR3 coding DNA: TGTGCCAGCAGTTTATGGGGCCCAGAGACCCAGTACTTC.

The chain recombines TRBV11-1 with TRBJ1-1; D is ambiguous. V gave up 1 base and J gave up 4 bases, with 7 bases separating them. Germline loops: CDR1 SGHAT, CDR2 FQDESV (reference sequence). The CDR3 has 13 residues. CDR3 sequence reads: CASSLGVSTEAFF. DNA of the CDR3: TGTGCCAGCAGCTTAGGGGTGAGCACTGAAGCTTTCTTT.

V is TRBV11-3 and J is TRBJ2-1; no clear D. The CDR3 is 17 amino acids. Germline V gene lookup returns CDR1 SGHNT and CDR2 YENEEA. V shed 1 base and J shed 7 bases, with 20 bases lying between them. CDR3 residues: CASSLGGLSSPWNEQFF. In DNA, the CDR3 is TGTGCCAGCAGCTTAGGGGGATTATCCTCCCCCTGGAATGAGCAGTTCTTC.

The chain couples TRBV6-5 to TRBJ2-7, with a possible D match to TRBD2 (6 bases). The CDR3 has 14 residues. Germline V gene lookup returns CDR1 MNHEY and CDR2 SVGAGI. The germline V and J ends were trimmed by 6 bases and 1 base, with 13 bases remaining between them. The CDR3 protein is CASRVIGGSYEQYF. The CDR3 DNA sequence: TGTGCCAGCAGAGTTATCGGGGGATCCTACGAGCAGTACTTC.